This T cell receptor beta chain was recorded in a study of T cell responses to AZD1222 COVID-19 vaccine. With V trimmed by 2 bases and J by 0 bases, 10 bases remained unmatched. Germline CDR1 is SEHNR and CDR2 is FQNEAQ (reference sequence). The CDR3 covers 19 residues. The study, taken as a whole, reports: Nearly half of unique spike-specific TCRs reportedly avoided B.1.351 and B.1.1.7 mutated regions. Only after the peak T cell response were repertoires sampled. Females outnumbered males among donors, who were mostly white British; clonal diversity was possibly underestimated.

Remarks on this clone: Its antigen is as yet unknown.

Produced via immunoSEQ multiplex PCR; TCRdb's table is partial and in-frame only. The sample records approximately 200,000 clones, 87% being singletons. The clonotype comes from an adult in good health. The starting material was peripheral blood, obtained on day 0 of MenACWY control vaccination. This rearrangement joins TRBV7-9 to TRBJ2-7; 13 nucleotides match TRBD2. The chain's CDR3 is CASSLTPRGLAGSSYEQYF. DNA of the CDR3: TGTGCCAGCAGCTTAACCCCCCGGGGACTAGCGGGGAGCTCCTACGAGCAGTACTTC.